This TCR beta chain was sequenced for a study of blood T cell repertoires in COVID-19. Measured with immunoSEQ multiplex PCR; TCRdb has only the in-frame clones, and not every one. This table has roughly 81,000 clones, 89% appearing once. Germline CDR1 and CDR2: SGHRS and YFSETQ. The ends were cut back, 0 bases at V and 0 bases at J, with 9 bases in the middle. This CDR3 is 16 amino acids long. The TCR was taken from a man in his 70s with active or convalescent COVID-19. Material: peripheral blood. The chain joins TRBV5-1 to TRBJ1-4; no firm D call. CDR3 region: CASSLGATTTNEKLFF. For the CDR3, the DNA is TGCGCCAGCAGCTTGGGCGCGACAACAACTAATGAAAAACTGTTTTTT.